The clone carrying this T cell receptor beta chain showed up just once. This sample is drawn from a study of cytomegalovirus exposure and HLA in healthy donors. TCRdb keeps only in-frame clones here, not all; method: immunoSEQ multiplex PCR. Seen here are some 200,000 clones, roughly 82% observed once, and the top ten hold around an eighth. Material for sequencing was PBMCs. The sequence was obtained from a woman aged 25 to 39 in good health and CMV-seropositive.

The CDR3: CASSYAPRNTQYF. The CDR3 DNA reads as TGTGCCAGCAGTTACGCGCCCCGAAATACGCAGTATTTT. The chain couples TRBV6-5 to TRBJ2-3; no clear D gene. The germline gives CDR1 MNHEY, CDR2 SVGAGI. The germline V and J ends were trimmed by 2 bases and 7 bases, with 10 bases remaining between them. CDR3 length equals 13 residues.